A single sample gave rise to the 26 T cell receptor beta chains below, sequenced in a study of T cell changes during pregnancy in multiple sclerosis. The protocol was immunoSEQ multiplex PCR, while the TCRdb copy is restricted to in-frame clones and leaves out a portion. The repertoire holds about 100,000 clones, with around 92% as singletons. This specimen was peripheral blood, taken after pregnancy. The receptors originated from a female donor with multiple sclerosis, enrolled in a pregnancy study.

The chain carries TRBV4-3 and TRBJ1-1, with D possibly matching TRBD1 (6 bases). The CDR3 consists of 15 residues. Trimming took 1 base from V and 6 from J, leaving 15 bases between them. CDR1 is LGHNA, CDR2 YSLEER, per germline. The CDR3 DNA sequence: TGCGCCAGCAGCCAAGTCCTGAACAGGGACGCTGAAGCTTTCTTT. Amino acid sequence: CASSQVLNRDAEAFF.

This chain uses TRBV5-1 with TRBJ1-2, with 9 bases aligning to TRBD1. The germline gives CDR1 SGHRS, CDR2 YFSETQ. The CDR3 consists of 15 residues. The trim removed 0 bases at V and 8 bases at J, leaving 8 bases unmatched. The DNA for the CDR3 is TGCGCCAGCAGCTTGGGGACAGGGGATTCCGGCGGCTACACCTTC. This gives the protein CASSLGTGDSGGYTF. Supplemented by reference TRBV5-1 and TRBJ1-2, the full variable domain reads KAGVTQTPRYLIKTRGQQVTLSCSPISGHRSVSWYQQTPGQGLQFLFEYFSETQRNKGNFPGRFSGRQFSNSRSEMNVSTLELGDSALYLCASSLGTGDSGGYTFGSGTRLTVV.

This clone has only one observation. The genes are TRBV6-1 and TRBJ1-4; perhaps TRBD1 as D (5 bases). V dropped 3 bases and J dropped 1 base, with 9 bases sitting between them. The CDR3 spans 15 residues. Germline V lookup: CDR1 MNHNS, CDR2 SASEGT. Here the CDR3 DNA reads TGTGCCAGCAGTGACTGGGGGGTAACTAATGAAAAACTGTTTTTT. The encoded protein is CASSDWGVTNEKLFF.

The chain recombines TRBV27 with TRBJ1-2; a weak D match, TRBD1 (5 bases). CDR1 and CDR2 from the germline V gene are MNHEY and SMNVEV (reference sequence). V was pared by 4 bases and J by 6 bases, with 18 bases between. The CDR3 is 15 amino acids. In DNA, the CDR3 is TGTGCCAGCAGTTCCGCCGCGGCAGGGATGGATGGCTACACCTTC. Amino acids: CASSSAAAGMDGYTF.

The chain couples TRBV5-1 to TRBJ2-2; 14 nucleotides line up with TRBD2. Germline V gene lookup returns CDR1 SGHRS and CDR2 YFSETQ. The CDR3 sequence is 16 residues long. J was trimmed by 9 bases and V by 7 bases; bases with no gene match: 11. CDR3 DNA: TGCGCCAGCGGACCCGGACTAGCGGGAGGCCCGAGGGAGCTGTTTTTT. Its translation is CASGPGLAGGPRELFF.

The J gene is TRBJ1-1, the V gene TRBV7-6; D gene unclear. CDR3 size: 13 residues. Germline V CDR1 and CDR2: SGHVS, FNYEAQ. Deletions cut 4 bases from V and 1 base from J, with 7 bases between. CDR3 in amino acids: CASSSDWNTEAFF. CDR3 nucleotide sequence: TGTGCCAGCAGCTCAGACTGGAACACTGAAGCTTTCTTT. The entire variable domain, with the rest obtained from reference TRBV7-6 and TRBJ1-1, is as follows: GAGVSQSPRYKVTKRGQDVALRCDPISGHVSLYWYRQALGQGPEFLTYFNYEAQQDKSGLPNDRFSAERPEGSISTLTIQRTEQRDSAMYRCASSSDWNTEAFFGQGTRLTVV.

In nucleotides, the CDR3 is TGTGCCAGCAGCTTAGGGTGGACAGAAGAGACCCAGTACTTC. Translating gives CASSLGWTEETQYF. The V and J genes are TRBV7-9 and TRBJ2-5, with a possible D match to TRBD1 (6 bases). CDR1 is SEHNR, CDR2 FQNEAQ, per germline (reference sequence). The CDR3 is 14 amino acids. Trimming shortened V by 1 base and J by 3 bases, and 9 bases separated the two germline ends.

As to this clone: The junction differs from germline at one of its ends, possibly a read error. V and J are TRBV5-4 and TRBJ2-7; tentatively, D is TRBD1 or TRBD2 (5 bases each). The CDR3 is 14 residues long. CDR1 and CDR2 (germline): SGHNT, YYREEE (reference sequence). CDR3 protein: CASSLGAGRYEQYF. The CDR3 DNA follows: TGTGCCAGCAGTTTGGGAGCAGGGCGCTACGAGCAGTACTTC.

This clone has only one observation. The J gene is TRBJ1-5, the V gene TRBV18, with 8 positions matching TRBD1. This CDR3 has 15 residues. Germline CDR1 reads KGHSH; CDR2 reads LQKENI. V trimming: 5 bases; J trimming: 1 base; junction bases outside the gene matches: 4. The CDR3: CASSVDRGSNQPQHF. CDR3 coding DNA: TGTGCCAGCTCAGTCGACAGGGGCAGCAATCAGCCCCAGCATTTT.

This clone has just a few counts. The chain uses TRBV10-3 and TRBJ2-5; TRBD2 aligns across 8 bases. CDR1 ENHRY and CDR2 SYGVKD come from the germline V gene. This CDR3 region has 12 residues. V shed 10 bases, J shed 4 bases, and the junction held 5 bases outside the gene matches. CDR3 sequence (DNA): TGTGCCACCTCGGGACTAGGAGAGACCCAGTACTTC. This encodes CATSGLGETQYF.

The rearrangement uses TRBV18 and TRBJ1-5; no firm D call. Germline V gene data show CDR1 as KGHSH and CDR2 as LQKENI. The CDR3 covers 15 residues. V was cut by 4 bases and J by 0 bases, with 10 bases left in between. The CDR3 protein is CASSQRTNSNQPQHF. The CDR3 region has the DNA TGTGCCAGCTCACAGCGTACTAATAGCAATCAGCCCCAGCATTTT. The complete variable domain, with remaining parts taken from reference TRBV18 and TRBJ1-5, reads NAGVMQNPRHLVRRRGQEARLRCSPMKGHSHVYWYRQLPEEGLKFMVYLQKENIIDESGMPKERFSAEFPKEGPSILRIQQVVRGDSAAYFCASSQRTNSNQPQHFGDGTRLSIL.

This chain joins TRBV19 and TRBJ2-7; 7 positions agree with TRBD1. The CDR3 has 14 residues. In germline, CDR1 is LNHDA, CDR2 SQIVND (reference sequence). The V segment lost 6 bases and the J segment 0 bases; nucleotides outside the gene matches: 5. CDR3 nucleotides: TGTGCCAGTAGCCGACAGGGCAGCTCCTACGAGCAGTACTTC. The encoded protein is CASSRQGSSYEQYF. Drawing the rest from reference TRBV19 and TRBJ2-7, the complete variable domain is DGGITQSPKYLFRKEGQNVTLSCEQNLNHDAMYWYRQDPGQGLRLIYYSQIVNDFQKGDIAEGYSVSREKKESFPLTVTSAQKNPTAFYLCASSRQGSSYEQYFGPGTRLTVT.

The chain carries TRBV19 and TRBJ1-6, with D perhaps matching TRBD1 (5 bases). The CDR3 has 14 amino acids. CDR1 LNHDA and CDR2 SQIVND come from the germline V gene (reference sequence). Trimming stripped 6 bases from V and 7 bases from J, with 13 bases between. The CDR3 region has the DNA TGTGCCAGTAGCCTGGACACAATCAATTCACCCCTCCACTTT. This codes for CASSLDTINSPLHF.

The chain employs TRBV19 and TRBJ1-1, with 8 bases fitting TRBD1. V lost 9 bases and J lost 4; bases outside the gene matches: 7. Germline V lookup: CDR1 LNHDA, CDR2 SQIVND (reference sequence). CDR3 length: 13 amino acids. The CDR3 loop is CASTTGGLTEAFF. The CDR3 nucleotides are TGTGCCAGCACTACAGGGGGTCTCACTGAAGCTTTCTTT.

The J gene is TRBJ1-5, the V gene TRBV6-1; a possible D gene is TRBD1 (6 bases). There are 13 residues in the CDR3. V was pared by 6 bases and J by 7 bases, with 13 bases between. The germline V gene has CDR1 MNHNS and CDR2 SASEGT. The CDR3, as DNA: TGTGCCAGCAGCCCGACAGGAAAACAGCCCCAGCATTTT. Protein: CASSPTGKQPQHF.

The CDR3 loop is CASSLTGEPSYGYTF. CDR3 in DNA: TGCGCCAGCAGCCTCACCGGGGAACCCTCCTATGGCTACACCTTC. The V and J genes are TRBV5-1 and TRBJ1-2, with D unclear. V was pared by 4 bases and J by 4 bases, with 17 bases between. CDR1 and CDR2 from the germline V gene are SGHRS and YFSETQ. CDR3 size: 15 residues.

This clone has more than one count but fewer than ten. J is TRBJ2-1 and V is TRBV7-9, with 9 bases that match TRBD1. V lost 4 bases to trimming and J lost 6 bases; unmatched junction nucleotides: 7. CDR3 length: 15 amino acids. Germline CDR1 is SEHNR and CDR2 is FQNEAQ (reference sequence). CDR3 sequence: CASSSTGGSVNEQFF. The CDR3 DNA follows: TGTGCCAGCAGCTCGACAGGGGGGAGTGTCAATGAGCAGTTCTTC.

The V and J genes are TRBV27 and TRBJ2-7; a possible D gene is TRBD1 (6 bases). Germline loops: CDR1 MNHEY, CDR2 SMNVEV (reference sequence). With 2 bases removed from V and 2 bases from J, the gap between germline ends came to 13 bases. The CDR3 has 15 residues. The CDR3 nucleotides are TGTGCCAGCAGTTTAGTCTCACAGGGAACCTACGAGCAGTACTTC. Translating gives CASSLVSQGTYEQYF.

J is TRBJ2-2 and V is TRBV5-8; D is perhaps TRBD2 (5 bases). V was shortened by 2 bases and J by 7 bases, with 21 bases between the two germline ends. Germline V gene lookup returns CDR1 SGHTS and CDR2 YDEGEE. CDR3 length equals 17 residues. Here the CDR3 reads CASSFNGGTSKVGELFF. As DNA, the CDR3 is TGTGCCAGCAGCTTTAACGGCGGAACTAGTAAGGTCGGGGAGCTGTTTTTT.

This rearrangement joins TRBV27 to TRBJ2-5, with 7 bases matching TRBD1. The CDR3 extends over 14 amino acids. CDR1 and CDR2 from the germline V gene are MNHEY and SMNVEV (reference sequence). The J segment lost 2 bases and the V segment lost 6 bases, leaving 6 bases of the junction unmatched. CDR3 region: CASRTGTAQETQYF. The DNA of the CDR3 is TGTGCCAGCAGAACCGGGACAGCTCAAGAGACCCAGTACTTC.

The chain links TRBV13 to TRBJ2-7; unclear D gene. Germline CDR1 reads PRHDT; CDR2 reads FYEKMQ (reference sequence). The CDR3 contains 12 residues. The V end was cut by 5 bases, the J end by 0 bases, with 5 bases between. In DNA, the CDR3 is TGTGCCAGCAGCCTTAGCTCCTACGAGCAGTACTTC. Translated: CASSLSSYEQYF.

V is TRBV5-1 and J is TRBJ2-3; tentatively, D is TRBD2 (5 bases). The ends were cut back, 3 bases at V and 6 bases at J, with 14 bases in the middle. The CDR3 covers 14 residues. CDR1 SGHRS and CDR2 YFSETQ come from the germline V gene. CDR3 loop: CASSYGLLEDTQYF. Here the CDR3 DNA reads TGCGCCAGCAGCTACGGACTTCTCGAGGATACGCAGTATTTT.

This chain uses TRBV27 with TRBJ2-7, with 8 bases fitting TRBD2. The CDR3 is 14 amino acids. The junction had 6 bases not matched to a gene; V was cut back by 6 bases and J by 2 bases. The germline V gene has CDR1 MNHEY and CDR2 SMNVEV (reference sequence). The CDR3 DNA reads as TGTGCCAGCAGACACGTTAGCGGGACCTACGAGCAGTACTTC. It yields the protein CASRHVSGTYEQYF.

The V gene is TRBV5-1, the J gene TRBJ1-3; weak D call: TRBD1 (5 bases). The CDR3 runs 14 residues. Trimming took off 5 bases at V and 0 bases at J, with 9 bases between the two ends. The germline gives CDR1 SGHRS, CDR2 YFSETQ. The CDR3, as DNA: TGCGCCAGCAGACCGACAGACTCTGGAAACACCATATATTTT. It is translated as CASRPTDSGNTIYF.

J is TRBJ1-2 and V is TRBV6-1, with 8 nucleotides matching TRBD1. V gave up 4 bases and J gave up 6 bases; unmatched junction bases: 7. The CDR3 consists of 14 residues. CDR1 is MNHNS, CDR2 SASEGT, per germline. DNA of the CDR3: TGTGCCAGCAGTGTGCTGACAGGGGCGCATGGCTACACCTTC. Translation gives CASSVLTGAHGYTF.

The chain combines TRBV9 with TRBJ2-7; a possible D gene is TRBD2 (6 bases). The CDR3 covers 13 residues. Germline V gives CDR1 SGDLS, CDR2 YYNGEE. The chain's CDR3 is CAGGAPRDYEQYF. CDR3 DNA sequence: TGTGCGGGCGGGGCTCCCAGGGACTACGAGCAGTACTTC.